The rows below give T cell receptor beta chains drawn from one sample of a study of cytomegalovirus exposure and HLA in healthy donors. The assay was immunoSEQ multiplex PCR, and TCRdb's table has in-frame clones only and misses some. The sample records tens of thousands of clones, approximately 84% being singletons. Sequenced: PBMCs. Every receptor here comes from a woman under 30 in good health and CMV-seropositive. CDR3s include the opening cysteine and the closing phenylalanine or tryptophan. The D gene is left open where the match is weak. Expanded clones get a size class; other rows say once, few or many, or leave the size out.

size: -; V: TRBV30; J: TRBJ2-7; D: -; DNA: TGTGCCTGGAGTTCTAAAGGGGGCTACGAGCAGTACTTC; CDR3: CAWSSKGGYEQYF
size: medium-sized; V: TRBV7-8; J: TRBJ1-5; D: -; DNA: TGTGCCAGCAGCTTAGGCGGTGGGCCCCAGCATTTT; CDR3: CASSLGGGPQHF
size: -; V: TRBV19; J: TRBJ1-1; D: -; DNA: TGTGCCAGTAGTATTTTCGCTGAAGCTTTCTTT; CDR3: CASSIFAEAFF
size: -; V: TRBV19; J: TRBJ2-1; D: -; DNA: TGTGCCAGTGGGCGGGTGGCCGGCAATGAGCAGTTCTTC; CDR3: CASGRVAGNEQFF
size: -; V: TRBV19; J: TRBJ2-2; D: TRBD2; DNA: TGTGCCACCCTCCCCGGGGGGGCGGAAACCGGGGAGCTGTTTTTT; CDR3: CATLPGGAETGELFF
size: once; V: TRBV19; J: TRBJ1-2; D: TRBD1; DNA: TGTGCCAGTAGTACCCAGACAGGGGTTTCCTATGGCTACACCTTC; CDR3: CASSTQTGVSYGYTF
size: -; V: TRBV10-3; J: TRBJ2-7; D: -; DNA: TGTGCCATCAGTGAGCCGGACACCGCCTACGAGCAGTACTTC; CDR3: CAISEPDTAYEQYF
size: once; V: TRBV5-6; J: TRBJ2-1; D: TRBD2; DNA: TGTGCCAGCAGCTTGGGGACTAGCGGGGCCAATGAGCAGTTCTTC; CDR3: CASSLGTSGANEQFF
size: -; V: TRBV30; J: TRBJ1-2; D: -; DNA: TGTGCCTGGAGTGTGAGTTACTATGGCTACACCTTC; CDR3: CAWSVSYYGYTF
size: -; V: TRBV28; J: TRBJ1-5; D: TRBD1; DNA: TGTGCCAGCACCCTGTTACAGGGGGCAGGTGGCAATCAGCTCCAGCATTTT; CDR3: CASTLLQGAGGNQLQHF
size: -; V: TRBV7-9; J: TRBJ2-5; D: TRBD2; DNA: TGTGCCAGCAGCATCGGACTAGCGGCTTTCCCGCAAGAGACCCAGTACTTC; CDR3: CASSIGLAAFPQETQYF
size: -; V: TRBV7-9; J: TRBJ1-5; D: -; DNA: TGTGCCAGCAGCTTAGTGGGTCTGGAGGGTCAGCCCCAGCATTTT; CDR3: CASSLVGLEGQPQHF
size: -; V: TRBV28; J: TRBJ1-5; D: TRBD1; DNA: TGTGCCAGCAGTTTTTTGGGACAGAGGAATCAGCCCCAGCATTTT; CDR3: CASSFLGQRNQPQHF
size: -; V: TRBV19; J: TRBJ2-5; D: -; DNA: TGTGCCAGTAGTATAAATGTACAAGAGACCCAGTACTTC; CDR3: CASSINVQETQYF
size: -; V: TRBV18; J: TRBJ1-1; D: TRBD1; DNA: TGTGCCAGCTCACCCCGGGACAGCCGTATGAACACTGAAGCTTTCTTT; CDR3: CASSPRDSRMNTEAFF
size: few; V: TRBV30; J: TRBJ1-6; D: -; DNA: TGTGCCTGGAGTGTACTACACGGCTCGGGGTCTTCACCCCTCCACTTT; CDR3: CAWSVLHGSGSSPLHF
size: -; V: TRBV28; J: TRBJ2-7; D: -; DNA: TGTGCCAGCAGCATCCCGGGGGCCGGCCCAGGGGGAGAGCAGTACTTC; CDR3: CASSIPGAGPGGEQYF
size: -; V: TRBV15; J: TRBJ2-5; D: -; DNA: TGTGCCACCAGCAGAGGGTCGGGGTGGGAGACCCAGTACTTC; CDR3: CATSRGSGWETQYF
size: once; V: TRBV2; J: TRBJ1-2; D: TRBD1; DNA: TGTGCCAGCAGCCTCGGTAGACAGGGCTATGGCTACACCTTC; CDR3: CASSLGRQGYGYTF
size: -; V: TRBV16; J: TRBJ1-6; D: -; DNA: TGTGCCAGCAGCCAATACGAAACGCGGAATAATTCACCCCTCCACTTT; CDR3: CASSQYETRNNSPLHF
size: once; V: TRBV2; J: TRBJ2-5; D: TRBD2; DNA: TGTGCCAGCAGTGACCCCTTCCTAGCGGGGGCCTATCCGCGCTCAGAAGAGACCCAGTACTTC; CDR3: CASSDPFLAGAYPRSEETQYF
size: -; V: TRBV2; J: TRBJ2-7; D: TRBD2; DNA: TGTGCCAGCAGTGCGGGACTAGCGACTCCCGAGCAGTACTTC; CDR3: CASSAGLATPEQYF
size: -; V: TRBV9; J: TRBJ2-1; D: -; DNA: TGTGCCAGCAGCGCGGGGGTCGTCTCCTACAATGAGCAGTTCTTC; CDR3: CASSAGVVSYNEQFF
size: -; V: TRBV7-9; J: TRBJ2-1; D: TRBD1; DNA: TGTGCCAGCAGCCCATTGACAGGGCGACATGAGCAGTTCTTC; CDR3: CASSPLTGRHEQFF
size: -; V: TRBV5-1; J: TRBJ1-4; D: -; DNA: TGCGCCAGCAGCTTGGCCCCCCCAACCGAGGGACTAGAAAAACTGTTTTTT; CDR3: CASSLAPPTEGLEKLFF
size: -; V: TRBV7-2; J: TRBJ1-1; D: -; DNA: TGTGCCAGCAGCCCCGCCGGGGGAGGGGACACTGAAGCTTTCTTT; CDR3: CASSPAGGGDTEAFF
size: -; V: TRBV6-6; J: TRBJ2-2; D: TRBD1; DNA: TGTGCCACACAGGGGATCTGGACCGGGGAGCTGTTTTTT; CDR3: CATQGIWTGELFF
size: -; V: TRBV27; J: TRBJ2-5; D: -; DNA: TGTGCCAGCAGTTTATCGGGGGGGGCCCCAGAGACCCAGTACTTC; CDR3: CASSLSGGAPETQYF
size: -; V: TRBV9; J: TRBJ2-1; D: TRBD2; DNA: TGTGCCAGCAGCGTAGGACTAGCGGGGGAGGTCAATGAGCAGTTCTTC; CDR3: CASSVGLAGEVNEQFF
size: -; V: TRBV5-5; J: TRBJ2-4; D: -; DNA: TGTGCCAGCACCATCCTGACTGGAGCCAAAAACATTCAGTACTTC; CDR3: CASTILTGAKNIQYF
size: -; V: TRBV4-2; J: TRBJ2-2; D: TRBD2; DNA: TGTGCCAGCAGCCAGGTAGCGGGGGCTCCCTATGAAAGCGGGGAGCTGTTTTTT; CDR3: CASSQVAGAPYESGELFF
size: -; V: TRBV18; J: TRBJ1-5; D: TRBD1; DNA: TGTGCCAGCTCACCAATAGCGGGACAGGGGTTCGCGGGGCAGCCCCAGCATTTT; CDR3: CASSPIAGQGFAGQPQHF
size: -; V: TRBV6-1; J: TRBJ2-7; D: TRBD2; DNA: TGTGCCAGCAGCGAGCGGGGACGGGGGACCTACGAGCAGTACTTC; CDR3: CASSERGRGTYEQYF
size: -; V: TRBV4-1; J: TRBJ1-1; D: -; DNA: TGCGCCAGCAGCCAAGACTTGAACACTGAAGCTTTCTTT; CDR3: CASSQDLNTEAFF
size: once; V: TRBV5-1; J: TRBJ2-5; D: TRBD2; DNA: TGCGCCAGCAGCCAAACTAGCGGGGGGGTCCGGGAGACCCAGTACTTC; CDR3: CASSQTSGGVRETQYF
size: -; V: TRBV5-1; J: TRBJ1-6; D: -; DNA: TGCGCCAGCAGCTTCCAACAGGATAATTCACCCCTCCACTTT; CDR3: CASSFQQDNSPLHF
size: -; V: TRBV28; J: TRBJ2-7; D: TRBD1; DNA: TGTGCCAGCACGGGGACAGTCTCCTACGAGCAGTACTTC; CDR3: CASTGTVSYEQYF
size: -; V: TRBV7-9; J: TRBJ2-2; D: -; DNA: TGTGCCAGCAGCTTAGGACAGTACACCGGGGAGCTGTTTTTT; CDR3: CASSLGQYTGELFF
size: -; V: TRBV7-6; J: TRBJ2-3; D: TRBD2; DNA: TGTGCCAGCAGCCACTCGACTAGCGGGGGGGCATCCGATACGCAGTATTTT; CDR3: CASSHSTSGGASDTQYF
size: few; V: TRBV30; J: TRBJ2-7; D: TRBD2; DNA: TGTGCCTGGAGGACCTTGGGAGGGGCTAACAGAGGCGAGCAGTACTTC; CDR3: CAWRTLGGANRGEQYF
size: -; V: TRBV28; J: TRBJ2-2; D: TRBD2; DNA: TGTGCCAGCAATCGCGCGGGGGGTCACACCGGGGAGCTGTTTTTT; CDR3: CASNRAGGHTGELFF
size: -; V: TRBV11-2; J: TRBJ2-7; D: TRBD1; DNA: TGTGCCAGCACCCCTGACAGGGGCTACGAGCAGTACTTC; CDR3: CASTPDRGYEQYF
size: -; V: TRBV5-1; J: TRBJ1-2; D: TRBD1; DNA: TGCGCCAGCAGCGGGGACAGGGGGCGCCTTGGCTACACCTTC; CDR3: CASSGDRGRLGYTF
size: -; V: TRBV5-1; J: TRBJ2-3; D: -; DNA: TGCGCCAGCGTCCTGGCGGGGTTGGGCACAGATACGCAGTATTTT; CDR3: CASVLAGLGTDTQYF
size: -; V: TRBV27; J: TRBJ2-7; D: TRBD1; DNA: TGTGCCAGCAGTTTCTTTCTCGGGACAGGACACTACGAGCAGTACTTC; CDR3: CASSFFLGTGHYEQYF
size: once; V: TRBV5-5; J: TRBJ1-2; D: TRBD1; DNA: TGTGCCAGCAGCGACTCCCCACAGGGGATCTATGGCTACACCTTC; CDR3: CASSDSPQGIYGYTF
size: -; V: TRBV18; J: TRBJ2-3; D: -; DNA: TGTGCCAGCTCAACATCTAGCACAGATACGCAGTATTTT; CDR3: CASSTSSTDTQYF
size: -; V: TRBV5-4; J: TRBJ2-7; D: -; DNA: TGTGCCAGCAGCAAGAATACAGGCTCCTACGAGCAGTACTTC; CDR3: CASSKNTGSYEQYF
size: -; V: TRBV28; J: TRBJ1-5; D: TRBD1; DNA: TGTGCCAGCATTACACAGGGGACCGATCAGCCCCAGCATTTT; CDR3: CASITQGTDQPQHF
size: -; V: TRBV6-1; J: TRBJ2-7; D: -; DNA: TGTGCCAGCAGTGAACTGGATAGGGGCCTCTACGAGCAGTACTTC; CDR3: CASSELDRGLYEQYF
size: -; V: TRBV19; J: TRBJ1-2; D: -; DNA: TGTGCCAGTAGTCCGGGTTACGGCTACACCTTC; CDR3: CASSPGYGYTF
size: -; V: TRBV6-5; J: TRBJ1-2; D: TRBD1; DNA: TGTGCCAGCAGTGGGGGGACAGGGGGCCGCTATGGCTACACCTTC; CDR3: CASSGGTGGRYGYTF
size: -; V: TRBV6-5; J: TRBJ1-3; D: -; DNA: TGTGCCAGCAGTTATCAGCAGGGAGGAAACACCATATATTTT; CDR3: CASSYQQGGNTIYF